This is a list of T cell receptor beta chains from one sample in a study of blood T cell repertoires in COVID-19. Data came from immunoSEQ multiplex PCR; TCRdb stores just in-frame clones and leaves some out. The table has 360,000 or so clones, approximately 89% seen once. Sequencing was done on a sample of peripheral blood. The receptors stem from a woman aged 55-75 years with COVID-19, enrolled during active disease. CDR3s include the opening cysteine and the closing phenylalanine or tryptophan. A D gene is named only where the DNA matches it firmly. Size tells how often a clone was seen (once, few, many) or the class of an expanded clone, and some rows leave it out.

d_call: TRBD1
v_call: TRBV7-9
clone_size: -
j_call: TRBJ1-5
cdr3_nt: TGTGCCAGCTCTCAGGGGGTGAGCAATCAGCCCCAGCATTTT
cdr3_aa: CASSQGVSNQPQHF

d_call: -
v_call: TRBV11-2
clone_size: -
j_call: TRBJ2-7
cdr3_nt: TGTGCCAGCAGCCGAGGTGTCTACGAGCAGTACTTC
cdr3_aa: CASSRGVYEQYF

d_call: -
v_call: TRBV7-3
clone_size: -
j_call: TRBJ2-1
cdr3_nt: TGTGCCAGCAGCTTAACCCCGTGGGGGGGCGATGAGCAGTTCTTC
cdr3_aa: CASSLTPWGGDEQFF

d_call: -
v_call: TRBV9
clone_size: few
j_call: TRBJ1-3
cdr3_nt: TGTGCCAGCAGCGAGACAGACTCTGGAAACACCATATATTTT
cdr3_aa: CASSETDSGNTIYF

d_call: -
v_call: TRBV5-4
clone_size: -
j_call: TRBJ1-6
cdr3_nt: TGTGCCAGCAACTTACAGGGCGCGGGCGGACCCCTCCACTTT
cdr3_aa: CASNLQGAGGPLHF

d_call: -
v_call: TRBV5-8
clone_size: -
j_call: TRBJ1-1
cdr3_nt: TGTGCCAGCAGCTTACGCACACAGGGTAAAAGGTTCGCTTTCTTT
cdr3_aa: CASSLRTQGKRFAFF

d_call: TRBD1
v_call: TRBV15
clone_size: -
j_call: TRBJ1-1
cdr3_nt: TGTGCCACCAGCAGGACAGGGGGCTGGGGCACTGAAGCTTTCTTT
cdr3_aa: CATSRTGGWGTEAFF

d_call: -
v_call: TRBV7-9
clone_size: -
j_call: TRBJ1-2
cdr3_nt: TGTGCCAGCAGCCCGCGGGGTTTAGACTACTATGGCTACACCTTC
cdr3_aa: CASSPRGLDYYGYTF

d_call: -
v_call: TRBV2
clone_size: -
j_call: TRBJ2-5
cdr3_nt: TGTGCCAGCAGTCTACAGGGTGGAGAGACCCAGTACTTC
cdr3_aa: CASSLQGGETQYF

d_call: -
v_call: TRBV7-2
clone_size: -
j_call: TRBJ2-7
cdr3_nt: TGTGCCAGCAGCTTAGACAGGCTCAGAAACGAGCAGTACTTC
cdr3_aa: CASSLDRLRNEQYF

d_call: -
v_call: TRBV18
clone_size: -
j_call: TRBJ1-1
cdr3_nt: TGTGCCAGCTCACCATCTTTCGGTACTGAAGCTTTCTTT
cdr3_aa: CASSPSFGTEAFF

d_call: TRBD1
v_call: TRBV2
clone_size: -
j_call: TRBJ1-2
cdr3_nt: TGTGCCAGCAGTGACCTCGACAGGGTATACGGCTACACCTTC
cdr3_aa: CASSDLDRVYGYTF

d_call: TRBD1
v_call: TRBV24-1
clone_size: few
j_call: TRBJ1-5
cdr3_nt: TGTGCCACCAGTGATATGAGAGGGGGCAACAATCAGCCCCAGCATTTT
cdr3_aa: CATSDMRGGNNQPQHF

d_call: -
v_call: TRBV5-6
clone_size: -
j_call: TRBJ1-2
cdr3_nt: TGTGCCAGCAGCTTGGAAGCAGGTCATAACTATGGCTACACCTTC
cdr3_aa: CASSLEAGHNYGYTF

d_call: -
v_call: TRBV5-1
clone_size: -
j_call: TRBJ1-2
cdr3_nt: TGCGCCAGCAGCTTGGCCCTCACGGCAAATAGCCTCGGGGGCTACACCTTC
cdr3_aa: CASSLALTANSLGGYTF

d_call: -
v_call: TRBV30
clone_size: -
j_call: TRBJ1-3
cdr3_nt: TGTGCCTGCTACAGTAACTCTGGAAACACCATATATTTT
cdr3_aa: CACYSNSGNTIYF